A single T cell receptor (beta chain) is shown here with its context. As processed by the authors: Nucleated cell counts were estimated from reference gene primer amplification. Method: immunoSEQ multiplex PCR; TCRdb's copy keeps in-frame clones and lacks some. The DNA was the basis for D and trimming; V, J and clone size are from that table. The sample shows about 290,000 clones, roughly 88% of them seen only once. Germline V gene lookup returns CDR1 LGHNA and CDR2 YNFKEQ. The CDR3 runs 16 residues. Trimming at V came to 0 bases and at J to 5 bases, leaving 8 bases not matched to a gene. This record comes from a study of blood T cell repertoires in COVID-19. Overall study: The United States, Italy and Spain provided the acute and convalescent COVID-19 samples. The cDNA or gDNA used as material had been derived from T cells, B-cell-depleted T cells, or PBMCs.

The sequence was collected from a woman in her thirties with active or convalescent COVID-19. The sample comprised peripheral blood. V and J are TRBV4-2 and TRBJ2-7; 9 bases map to TRBD2. CDR3 amino acids: CASSQDGAGGMNEQYF. The CDR3 nucleotides are TGTGCCAGCAGCCAAGACGGGGCGGGGGGGATGAACGAGCAGTACTTC.